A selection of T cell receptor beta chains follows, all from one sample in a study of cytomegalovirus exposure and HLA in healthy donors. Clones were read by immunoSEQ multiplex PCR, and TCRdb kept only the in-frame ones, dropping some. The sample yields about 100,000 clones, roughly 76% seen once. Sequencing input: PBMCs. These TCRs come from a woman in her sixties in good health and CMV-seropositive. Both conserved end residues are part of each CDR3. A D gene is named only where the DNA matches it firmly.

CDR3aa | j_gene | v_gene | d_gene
CASSLEGNTEAFF | TRBJ1-1 | TRBV7-3 | NA
CASSLGGQGLEMAFF | TRBJ1-1 | TRBV28 | TRBD1
CASSLASSNQPQHF | TRBJ1-5 | TRBV27 | NA
CASSSSGTYSLNTEAFF | TRBJ1-1 | TRBV7-9 | NA
CASRAGRGHYGYTF | TRBJ1-2 | TRBV2 | NA
CASSSHSANYGYTF | TRBJ1-2 | TRBV9 | NA
CASSEIRRSRGYTF | TRBJ1-2 | TRBV6-5 | NA
CASSESVRGYNEQFF | TRBJ2-1 | TRBV6-1 | NA
CSARLNTEAFF | TRBJ1-1 | TRBV20-1 | NA
CASSRTGVDTGELFF | TRBJ2-2 | TRBV10-1 | TRBD1
CASSPRPTGNYGYTF | TRBJ1-2 | TRBV7-9 | NA
CASSELYTSGSPGTQYF | TRBJ2-3 | TRBV2 | TRBD2
CAEWRSPPGANVLTF | TRBJ2-6 | TRBV27 | NA
CASSPRTSGPYEQYF | TRBJ2-7 | TRBV4-1 | TRBD2
CASTRPERQSNYGYTF | TRBJ1-2 | TRBV11-3 | NA
CASSSGTSGNEQFF | TRBJ2-1 | TRBV5-1 | NA